The text below deals with one T cell receptor beta chain. Its cognate antigen is unknown. This record comes from a study of cytomegalovirus exposure and HLA in healthy donors. Study background: HLA-typed donors were the source of tens of millions of unique TCRs, which an early data release held.

Study-level results: TCR beta V segments were, for the most part, productive about 90% or about 30% of the time in an earlier analysis.

Primers included in the PCR were 60 Vbeta and 13 Jbeta primers. Generated by immunoSEQ multiplex PCR, the TCRdb table keeps only in-frame clones and is missing some. The sample records roughly 70,000 clones, about 80% being singletons. The germline V gene encodes CDR1 SEHNR and CDR2 FQNEAQ (reference sequence). V lost 4 bases and J 4 bases, leaving 11 bases between the germline ends. This CDR3 is built from 14 residues. This chain joins TRBV7-9 and TRBJ1-5, with D possibly being TRBD1 (5 bases). The receptor's source is a man over 45 in good health and CMV-seronegative. The material sequenced was PBMCs. CDR3 DNA sequence: TGTGCCAGCAGCTACGGGGGACTTAATCAGCCCCAGCATTTT. Encoded protein: CASSYGGLNQPQHF.